The 26 T cell receptor beta chains below come from one sample, sequenced in a study of T cell responses to AZD1222 COVID-19 vaccine. The table came from immunoSEQ multiplex PCR; TCRdb's copy has only in-frame clones and leaves some out. The sample lists around 90,000 clones; under 95% were seen once. The sequencing used peripheral blood, collected on day 0 of MenACWY control vaccination. Receptors originate from an adult in good health.

The V and J genes are TRBV5-8 and TRBJ1-1; 7 bases are shared with TRBD1. The V gene's germline CDR1 is SGHTS and CDR2 YDEGEE. The CDR3 spans 17 residues. The V segment lost 0 bases and the J segment 3 bases; nucleotides outside the gene matches: 11. The CDR3 nucleotides are TGTGCCAGCAGCTTGGTATATGGGACAGCTGGGGACACTGAAGCTTTCTTT. Amino acid sequence: CASSLVYGTAGDTEAFF.

The chain couples TRBV7-2 to TRBJ1-6, with TRBD1 as a possible D gene (5 bases). Germline V CDR1 and CDR2: SGHTA, FQGNSA. Trimming removed 1 base from V and 8 bases from J, with 12 bases in between. This CDR3 spans 15 amino acids. In nucleotides, the CDR3 is TGTGCCAGCAGCTTAGATGGGGGGAAGTATTCACCCCTCCACTTT. Residues: CASSLDGGKYSPLHF.

The chain employs TRBV6-5 and TRBJ2-5, with D possibly TRBD2 on 5 matching bases. Germline V gene data show CDR1 as MNHEY and CDR2 as SVGAGI. There are 12 residues in the CDR3. Trimming cost V 6 bases and J 7 bases, with 12 bases left between them. The CDR3 sequence: CASRDLSRTQYF. In DNA, the CDR3 is TGTGCCAGCAGGGACTTAAGCAGGACCCAGTACTTC.

The CDR3 spells CATSDSGGVEQETQYF. CDR3 nucleotides: TGTGCCACCAGTGATTCGGGGGGCGTTGAACAAGAGACCCAGTACTTC. The chain uses TRBV24-1 and TRBJ2-5; a possible D gene is TRBD2 (7 bases). The CDR3 consists of 16 residues. V lost 2 bases, J lost 2 bases, and 14 bases lay in between. CDR1 KGHDR and CDR2 SFDVKD come from the germline V gene.

This clone was seen only once. The rearrangement uses TRBV6-1 and TRBJ2-2, with D tentatively TRBD1 or TRBD2 (7 bases each). V was shortened by 4 bases and J by 1 base, with 16 bases between the two germline ends. The CDR3 loop spans 17 amino acids. Germline V gene sequence: CDR1 MNHNS, CDR2 SASEGT. The CDR3 sequence: CASSARGGSLNTGELFF. CDR3 nucleotide sequence: TGTGCCAGCAGTGCCAGGGGGGGCTCCCTGAACACCGGGGAGCTGTTTTTT.

This clone was detected only once. V gene TRBV18 combines with J gene TRBJ1-5; 10 bases fit TRBD1. The trim removed 4 bases at V and 3 bases at J, leaving 6 bases unmatched. Per the germline V gene, CDR1 is KGHSH and CDR2 is LQKENI. This CDR3 comprises 16 residues. CDR3 in DNA: TGTGCCAGCTCACAGTATGGGACAGGGGTCAATCAGCCCCAGCATTTT. Amino acid sequence: CASSQYGTGVNQPQHF.

The chain recombines TRBV5-1 with TRBJ2-1; TRBD2 might be the D (5 bases). From germline, CDR1 is SGHRS and CDR2 YFSETQ. The V end was cut by 0 bases, the J end by 6 bases, with 13 bases between. This CDR3 is 15 amino acids long. The CDR3 spells CASSLGQREGNEQFF. CDR3 DNA: TGCGCCAGCAGCTTGGGCCAGCGTGAGGGCAATGAGCAGTTCTTC.

V usage is TRBV5-1 and J usage is TRBJ2-3, with TRBD1 matching over 7 bases. There are 14 residues in the CDR3. V was clipped by 4 bases and J by 2 bases; unmatched bases: 4. Germline assignment: CDR1 SGHRS and CDR2 YFSETQ. The CDR3 region is CASSRTGSTDTQYF. The CDR3 DNA reads TGCGCCAGCAGCAGGACAGGTTCCACAGATACGCAGTATTTT.

V is TRBV27 and J is TRBJ1-2; D unclear. The CDR3 contains 13 residues. The V end lost 3 bases, the J end lost 2 bases, and 7 bases lay between the germline ends. Germline CDR1 and CDR2: MNHEY and SMNVEV (reference sequence). CDR3 in amino acids: CASSFRENYGYTF. Written as DNA, the CDR3 is TGTGCCAGCAGTTTCCGCGAGAACTATGGCTACACCTTC.

J is TRBJ2-5 and V is TRBV18; the D is unclear. Deletions cut 4 bases from V and 5 bases from J, with 11 bases between. From germline, CDR1 is KGHSH and CDR2 LQKENI. This CDR3 has 13 amino acids. The CDR3 region has the DNA TGTGCCAGCTCACTTACCAGCGACGAGACCCAGTACTTC. Its protein product is CASSLTSDETQYF.

The genes are TRBV27 and TRBJ1-6; D is undetermined. This CDR3 is 12 amino acids long. Trimming removed 3 bases from V and 7 bases from J, with 4 bases in between. Germline V gene data show CDR1 as MNHEY and CDR2 as SMNVEV (reference sequence). CDR3 nucleotide sequence: TGTGCCAGCAGTTTGAACAATTCACCCCTCCACTTT. This codes for CASSLNNSPLHF.

J is TRBJ2-3 and V is TRBV7-8; 11 nucleotides align to TRBD2. This CDR3 comprises 19 residues. Germline values: CDR1 SGHVS, CDR2 FQNEAQ. V lost 1 base and J lost 1; bases outside the gene matches: 10. The CDR3: CASSLVPINSGGGTDTQYF. As DNA, the CDR3 is TGTGCCAGCAGCTTAGTCCCAATAAATAGCGGGGGGGGCACAGATACGCAGTATTTT.

CDR3 in DNA: TGCGCCAGCAGCTTAAAAGGGAGCCTCTACGAGCAGTACTTC. Protein sequence: CASSLKGSLYEQYF. The chain is built from TRBV5-1 and TRBJ2-7; tentatively, D is TRBD2 (5 bases). The CDR3 has 14 residues. Deletions cut 2 bases from V and 3 bases from J, with 12 bases between. Germline V gene sequence: CDR1 SGHRS, CDR2 YFSETQ.

The CDR3 DNA reads TGCGCCAGCAGCCCCGGCGGGGTCTACCAAGAGACCCAGTACTTC. It specifies CASSPGGVYQETQYF. This rearrangement joins TRBV5-1 to TRBJ2-5, with D perhaps TRBD2 (6 bases). Deletions cut 4 bases from V and 0 bases from J, with 13 bases between. The CDR3 is 15 residues long. CDR1 and CDR2 from the germline V gene are SGHRS and YFSETQ.

This clone was counted a single time. The rearrangement links TRBV18 to TRBJ2-5; D not certain. V gave up 3 bases and J gave up 5 bases, with 10 bases separating them. CDR3 length: 13 residues. The germline gives CDR1 KGHSH, CDR2 LQKENI. CDR3 nucleotides: TGTGCCAGCTCACCGCCTCCACGGGAGACCCAGTACTTC. It translates to CASSPPPRETQYF.

The table lists this clone with a count of one. V gene TRBV7-8 combines with J gene TRBJ2-7, with 11 bases identical to TRBD1. The CDR3 loop spans 15 amino acids. Germline lookup yields CDR1 SGHVS and CDR2 FQNEAQ. V gave up 5 bases and J gave up 5 bases; unmatched junction bases: 8. Here the CDR3 reads CASSRGTGGFDEQYF. CDR3 in DNA: TGTGCCAGCAGCCGGGGGACAGGGGGGTTCGACGAGCAGTACTTC.

The V gene is TRBV4-2, the J gene TRBJ2-1, with D maybe TRBD2 (6 bases). Germline CDR1 is LGHNA and CDR2 is YNFKEQ. Trimming stripped 0 bases from V and 8 bases from J, with 14 bases between. This CDR3 has 15 amino acids. The CDR3 is CASSQDKNGSDEQFF. CDR3 in DNA: TGTGCCAGCAGCCAAGATAAAAACGGGAGTGATGAGCAGTTCTTC.

The rearrangement joins TRBV18 to TRBJ1-5; weak D call: TRBD1 (5 bases). Trimming left V 1 base short and J 7 bases short, with 14 bases between. The CDR3 is 15 amino acids. Looked up from germline, CDR1 is KGHSH and CDR2 is LQKENI. CDR3 DNA: TGTGCCAGCTCACCACTTTCGGGCAGGGACCAGCCCCAGCATTTT. Amino acid sequence: CASSPLSGRDQPQHF. Filled out from reference TRBV18 and TRBJ1-5, the complete variable domain reads NAGVMQNPRHLVRRRGQEARLRCSPMKGHSHVYWYRQLPEEGLKFMVYLQKENIIDESGMPKERFSAEFPKEGPSILRIQQVVRGDSAAYFCASSPLSGRDQPQHFGDGTRLSIL.

This chain connects TRBV6-5 to TRBJ1-1; the D is unclear. CDR3 size: 15 residues. The germline CDR1 and CDR2 sequences are MNHEY and SVGAGI. V was cut by 0 bases and J by 5 bases, with 13 bases left in between. CDR3 region: CASSYSTPAETEAFF. In DNA form, the CDR3 reads TGTGCCAGCAGTTACTCGACTCCCGCGGAGACTGAAGCTTTCTTT.

V is TRBV6-5 and J is TRBJ2-1; D is uncertain. The CDR3 contains 13 residues. The ends were cut back, 7 bases at V and 2 bases at J, with 9 bases in the middle. Germline CDR1 MNHEY, CDR2 SVGAGI. Here the CDR3 reads CASIGLAYNEQFF. The CDR3 DNA sequence: TGTGCCAGCATAGGGCTAGCCTACAATGAGCAGTTCTTC.

CDR3 protein: CASSLSRGETQYF. The CDR3 region has the DNA TGTGCCAGCAGCTTAAGTCGCGGGGAGACCCAGTACTTC. The chain carries TRBV7-3 and TRBJ2-5; D possibly corresponds to TRBD2 (5 bases). CDR3 length: 13 residues. Per germline, CDR1 SGHTA and CDR2 FQGTGA. Between the trimmed V and J ends, which lost 1 base and 5 bases, there was a span of 8 bases.

The gene calls are TRBV5-1 and TRBJ2-2, with D maybe TRBD1 (6 bases). The CDR3 is made up of 17 amino acids. V was pared by 4 bases and J by 0 bases, with 16 bases between. Germline V gene sequence: CDR1 SGHRS, CDR2 YFSETQ. CDR3 sequence reads: CASSGGQGTSNTGELFF. CDR3 sequence (DNA): TGCGCCAGCAGCGGGGGTCAGGGGACCTCGAACACCGGGGAGCTGTTTTTT.

This chain joins TRBV19 and TRBJ1-5; the D is unclear. V was trimmed by 5 bases and J by 3 bases, leaving 8 bases between them. The CDR3 consists of 13 residues. Germline V lookup: CDR1 LNHDA, CDR2 SQIVND (reference sequence). The CDR3: CASSADLNQPQHF. For the CDR3, the DNA is TGTGCCAGTAGTGCGGACCTCAATCAGCCCCAGCATTTT.

J is TRBJ2-7 and V is TRBV9, with 9 bases lining up with TRBD2. The CDR3 has 18 amino acids. V dropped 4 bases and J dropped 0; count of bases not matched to a gene: 14. In germline, CDR1 is SGDLS, CDR2 YYNGEE. The CDR3 DNA reads TGTGCCAGCAGCCCCCAATTTGGCTTAGCGGGGGACTCCTACGAGCAGTACTTC. Translation: CASSPQFGLAGDSYEQYF.

CDR3 sequence reads: CATSEPRPGETQYF. In DNA, the CDR3 is TGTGCCACCAGTGAGCCCCGGCCCGGAGAGACCCAGTACTTC. The genes are TRBV24-1 and TRBJ2-5, with no clear D. The V end was cut by 4 bases, the J end by 4 bases, with 12 bases between. The CDR3 has 14 amino acids. In germline, CDR1 is KGHDR, CDR2 SFDVKD.

The chain combines TRBV6-5 with TRBJ1-5; a weak D match, TRBD1 (5 bases). This CDR3 is 12 amino acids long. Trimming left V 7 bases short and J 9 bases short, with 13 bases between. From germline, CDR1 is MNHEY and CDR2 SVGAGI. The CDR3 loop is CASNPAGGPQHF. DNA for the CDR3: TGTGCCAGCAACCCAGCCGGGGGGCCCCAGCATTTT.